The clone carrying this T cell receptor beta chain was picked up many times. As yet, its antigen is unknown. The data were taken from a study of regulatory T cells in long-lasting Graves disease. Time point indicated: newly diagnosed GD, antithyroid drugs for less than 3 months. Researchers made the TCR library from RNA that was extracted from PBMCs. American Thyroid Association guidelines defined Graves' disease diagnosis. The germline V and J ends were trimmed by 3 bases and 4 bases, with 12 bases remaining between them. The CDR3 runs to 14 residues. CDR1 and CDR2 from the germline V gene are SGHTA and FQGNSA. HTBI primers from iRepertoire and Arm-PCR of CDR3 regions yielded the TCR beta libraries. TCRdb re-called the multiplex PCR reads with MiXCR, one entry per CDR3 protein. The table has a few hundred thousand distinct CDR3 sequences, approximately 12% seen once. Study findings and constraints: Newly diagnosed Graves' patients had higher TCR diversity than persistent ones. Public clonotype sharing was higher in persistent than newly diagnosed patients.

This sample was also put to use in a study of T cells in Graves' hyperthyroidism and ophthalmopathy.

The sequencing here drew on peripheral blood mononuclear cells (PBMCs), taken at new diagnosis, from a patient treated with antithyroid drugs. This sequence was found in a man aged 30 to 45 with Graves disease. The chain carries TRBV7-2 and TRBJ2-5; D unresolved. For the CDR3, the DNA is TGTGCCAGCAGCTTCGTTGGCGTGGGAGAGACCCAGTACTTC. Protein: CASSFVGVGETQYF.